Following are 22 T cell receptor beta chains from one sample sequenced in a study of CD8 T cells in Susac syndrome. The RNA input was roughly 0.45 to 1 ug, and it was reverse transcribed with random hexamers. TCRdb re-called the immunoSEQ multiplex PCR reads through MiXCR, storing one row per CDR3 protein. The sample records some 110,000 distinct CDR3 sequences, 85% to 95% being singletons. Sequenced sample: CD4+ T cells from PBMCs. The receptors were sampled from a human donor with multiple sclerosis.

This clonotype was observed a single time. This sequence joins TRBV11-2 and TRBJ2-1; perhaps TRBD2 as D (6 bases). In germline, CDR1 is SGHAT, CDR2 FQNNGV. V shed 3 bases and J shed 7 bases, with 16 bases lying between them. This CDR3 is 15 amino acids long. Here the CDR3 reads CASSFTVSGRNEQFF. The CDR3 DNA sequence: TGTGCCAGCAGCTTCACTGTATCGGGGAGGAATGAGCAGTTCTTC.

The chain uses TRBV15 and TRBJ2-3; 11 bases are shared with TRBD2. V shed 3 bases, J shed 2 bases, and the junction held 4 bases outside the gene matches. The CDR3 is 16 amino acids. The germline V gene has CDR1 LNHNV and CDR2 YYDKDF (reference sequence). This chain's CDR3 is CATSSPSGGNTDTQYF. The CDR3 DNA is TGTGCCACCAGCAGTCCTAGCGGGGGGAACACAGATACGCAGTATTTT.

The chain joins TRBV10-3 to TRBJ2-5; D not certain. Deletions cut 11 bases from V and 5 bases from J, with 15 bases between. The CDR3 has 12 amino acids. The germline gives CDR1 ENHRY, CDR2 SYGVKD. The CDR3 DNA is TGTGCCGTCCTGACTCCTGGGGAGACCCAGTACTTC. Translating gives CAVLTPGETQYF.

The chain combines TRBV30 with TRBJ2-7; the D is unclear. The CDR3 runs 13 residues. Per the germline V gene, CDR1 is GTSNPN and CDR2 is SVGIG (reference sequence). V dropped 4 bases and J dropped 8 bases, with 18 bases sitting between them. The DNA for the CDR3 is TGTGCCTGGATACTGACGTCCCCACCAAAGCAGTACTTC. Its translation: CAWILTSPPKQYF.

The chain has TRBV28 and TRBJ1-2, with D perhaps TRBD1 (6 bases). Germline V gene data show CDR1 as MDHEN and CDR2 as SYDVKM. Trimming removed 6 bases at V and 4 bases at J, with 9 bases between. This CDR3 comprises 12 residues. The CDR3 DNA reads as TGTGCCAGCAGCAGGGGAGCCTATGGCTACACCTTC. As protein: CASSRGAYGYTF.

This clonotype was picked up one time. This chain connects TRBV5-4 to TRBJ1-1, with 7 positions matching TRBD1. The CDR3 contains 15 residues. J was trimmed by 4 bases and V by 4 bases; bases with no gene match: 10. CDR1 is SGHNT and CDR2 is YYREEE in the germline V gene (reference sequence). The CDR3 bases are TGTGCCAGCAGCCTCTATCGACAGGGTGGCACTGAAGCTTTCTTT. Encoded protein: CASSLYRQGGTEAFF.

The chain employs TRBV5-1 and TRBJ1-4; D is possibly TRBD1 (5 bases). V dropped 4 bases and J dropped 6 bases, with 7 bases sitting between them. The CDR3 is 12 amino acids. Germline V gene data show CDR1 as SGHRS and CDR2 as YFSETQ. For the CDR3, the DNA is TGCGCCAGCAGCGGGACGGATGAAAAACTGTTTTTT. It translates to CASSGTDEKLFF. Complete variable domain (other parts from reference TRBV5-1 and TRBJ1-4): KAGVTQTPRYLIKTRGQQVTLSCSPISGHRSVSWYQQTPGQGLQFLFEYFSETQRNKGNFPGRFSGRQFSNSRSEMNVSTLELGDSALYLCASSGTDEKLFFGSGTQLSVL.

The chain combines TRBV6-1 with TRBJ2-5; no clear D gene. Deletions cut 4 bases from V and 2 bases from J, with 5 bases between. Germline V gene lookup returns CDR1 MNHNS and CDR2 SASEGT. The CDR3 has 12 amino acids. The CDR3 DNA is TGTGCCAGCAGTGCTTATCAAGAGACCCAGTACTTC. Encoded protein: CASSAYQETQYF.

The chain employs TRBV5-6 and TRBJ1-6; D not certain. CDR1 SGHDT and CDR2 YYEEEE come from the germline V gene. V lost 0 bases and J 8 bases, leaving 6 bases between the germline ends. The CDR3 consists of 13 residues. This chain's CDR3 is CASSLGRDSPLHF. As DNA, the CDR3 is TGTGCCAGCAGCTTGGGACGAGATTCACCCCTCCACTTT. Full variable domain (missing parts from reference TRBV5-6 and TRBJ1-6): DAGVTQSPTHLIKTRGQQVTLRCSPKSGHDTVSWYQQALGQGPQFIFQYYEEEERQRGNFPDRFSGHQFPNYSSELNVNALLLGDSALYLCASSLGRDSPLHFGNGTRLTVT.

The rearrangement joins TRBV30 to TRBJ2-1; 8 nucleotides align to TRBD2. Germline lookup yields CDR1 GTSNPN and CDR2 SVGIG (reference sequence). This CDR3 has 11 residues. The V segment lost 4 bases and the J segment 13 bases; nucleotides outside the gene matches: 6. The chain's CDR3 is CAWMVGGGQFF. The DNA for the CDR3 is TGTGCCTGGATGGTCGGGGGGGGCCAGTTCTTC.

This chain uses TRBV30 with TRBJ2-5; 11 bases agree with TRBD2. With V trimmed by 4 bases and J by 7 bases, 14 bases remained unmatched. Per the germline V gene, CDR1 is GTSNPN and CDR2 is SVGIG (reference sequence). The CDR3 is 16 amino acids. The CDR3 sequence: CAWTPPLAGALGTQYF. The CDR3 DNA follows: TGTGCCTGGACCCCCCCACTAGCGGGGGCTTTGGGGACCCAGTACTTC.

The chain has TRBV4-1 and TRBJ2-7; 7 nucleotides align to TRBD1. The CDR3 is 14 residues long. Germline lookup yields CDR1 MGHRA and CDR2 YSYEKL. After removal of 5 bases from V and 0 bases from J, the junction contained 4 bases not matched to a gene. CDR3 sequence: CASSSPGGSYEQYF. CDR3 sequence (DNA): TGCGCCAGCAGCTCCCCAGGGGGCTCCTACGAGCAGTACTTC.

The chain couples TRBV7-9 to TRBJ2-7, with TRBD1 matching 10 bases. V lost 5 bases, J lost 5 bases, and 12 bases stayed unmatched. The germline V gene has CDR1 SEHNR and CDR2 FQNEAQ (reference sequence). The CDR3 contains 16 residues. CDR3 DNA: TGTGCCAGCAGCCGCGGCGGAGGACAGGGGGGTCACGAGCAGTACTTC. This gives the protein CASSRGGGQGGHEQYF. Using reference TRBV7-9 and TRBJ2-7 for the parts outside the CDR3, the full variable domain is DTGVSQNPRHKITKRGQNVTFRCDPISEHNRLYWYRQTLGQGPEFLTYFQNEAQLEKSRLLSDRFSAERPKGSFSTLEIQRTEQGDSAMYLCASSRGGGQGGHEQYFGPGTRLTVT.

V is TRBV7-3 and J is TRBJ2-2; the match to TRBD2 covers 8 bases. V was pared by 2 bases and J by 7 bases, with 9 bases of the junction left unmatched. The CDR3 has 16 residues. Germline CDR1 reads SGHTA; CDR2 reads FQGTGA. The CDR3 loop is CASSLAIGGAGGELFF. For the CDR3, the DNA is TGTGCCAGCAGCTTAGCGATCGGGGGGGCCGGCGGGGAGCTGTTTTTT.

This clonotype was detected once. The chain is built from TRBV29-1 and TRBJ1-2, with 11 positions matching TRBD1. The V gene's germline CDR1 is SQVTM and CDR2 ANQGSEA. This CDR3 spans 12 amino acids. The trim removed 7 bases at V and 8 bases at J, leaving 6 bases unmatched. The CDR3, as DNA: TGCAGCGCCGGACAGGGGGCATTAGGCTACACCTTC. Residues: CSAGQGALGYTF.

The CDR3 DNA follows: TGTGCCAGCAGCGATCGACAGGGGGATACGCAGTATTTT. Translation: CASSDRQGDTQYF. The chain combines TRBV2 with TRBJ2-3, with 8 bases lining up with TRBD1. The germline V gene has CDR1 SNHLY and CDR2 FYNNEI. The CDR3 runs to 13 residues. V lost 6 bases, J lost 6 bases, and 5 bases stayed unmatched.

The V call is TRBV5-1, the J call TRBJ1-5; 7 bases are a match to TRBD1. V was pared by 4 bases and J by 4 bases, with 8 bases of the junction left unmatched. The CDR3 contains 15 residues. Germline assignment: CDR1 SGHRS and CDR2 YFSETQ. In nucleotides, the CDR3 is TGCGCCAGCAGCCCGACAGGGAATAGGAATCAGCCCCAGCATTTT. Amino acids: CASSPTGNRNQPQHF.

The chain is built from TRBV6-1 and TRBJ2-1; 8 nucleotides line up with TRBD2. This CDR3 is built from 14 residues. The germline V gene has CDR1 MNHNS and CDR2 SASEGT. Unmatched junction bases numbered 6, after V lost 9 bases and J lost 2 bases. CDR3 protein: CASLAGSPYNEQFF. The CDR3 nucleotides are TGTGCCAGTTTAGCGGGATCTCCCTACAATGAGCAGTTCTTC.

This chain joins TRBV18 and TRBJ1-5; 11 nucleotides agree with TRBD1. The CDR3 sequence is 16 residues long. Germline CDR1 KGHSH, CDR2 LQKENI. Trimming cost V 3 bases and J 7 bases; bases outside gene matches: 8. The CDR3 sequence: CASSPLGQGVGQPQHF. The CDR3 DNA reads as TGTGCCAGCTCACCCCTGGGACAGGGGGTCGGGCAGCCCCAGCATTTT.

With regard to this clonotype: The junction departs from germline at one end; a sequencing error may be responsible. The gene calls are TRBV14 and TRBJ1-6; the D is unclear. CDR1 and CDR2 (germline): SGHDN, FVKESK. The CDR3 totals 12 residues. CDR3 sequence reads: CASSSSNSPLHF. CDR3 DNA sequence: TGTGCCAGCAGCTCCTCTAATTCACCCCTCCACTTT.

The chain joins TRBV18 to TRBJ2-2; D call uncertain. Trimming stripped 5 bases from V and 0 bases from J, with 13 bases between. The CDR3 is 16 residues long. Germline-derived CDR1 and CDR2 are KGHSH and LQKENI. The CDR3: CASSKSGTPNTGELFF. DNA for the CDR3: TGTGCCAGCTCAAAATCAGGAACTCCGAACACCGGGGAGCTGTTTTTT.

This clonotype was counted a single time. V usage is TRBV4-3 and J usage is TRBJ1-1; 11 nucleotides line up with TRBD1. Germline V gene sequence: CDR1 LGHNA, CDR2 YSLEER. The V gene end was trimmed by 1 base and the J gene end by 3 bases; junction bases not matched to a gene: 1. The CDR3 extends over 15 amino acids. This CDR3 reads CASSQGTGGYTEAFF. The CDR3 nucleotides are TGCGCCAGCAGCCAAGGGACAGGGGGCTACACTGAAGCTTTCTTT.